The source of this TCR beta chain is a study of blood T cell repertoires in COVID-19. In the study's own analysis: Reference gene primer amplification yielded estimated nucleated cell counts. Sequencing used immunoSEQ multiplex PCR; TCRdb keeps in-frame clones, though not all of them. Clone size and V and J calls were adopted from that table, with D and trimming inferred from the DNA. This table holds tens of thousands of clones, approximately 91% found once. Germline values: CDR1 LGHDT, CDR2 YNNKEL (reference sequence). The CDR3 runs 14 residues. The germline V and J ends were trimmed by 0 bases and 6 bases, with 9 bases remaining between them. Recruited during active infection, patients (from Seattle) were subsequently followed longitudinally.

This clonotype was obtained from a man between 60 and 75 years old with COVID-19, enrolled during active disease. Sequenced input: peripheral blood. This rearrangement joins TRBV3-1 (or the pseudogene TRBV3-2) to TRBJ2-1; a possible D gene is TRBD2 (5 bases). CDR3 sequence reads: CASSQDLASNEQFF. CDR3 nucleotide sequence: TGTGCCAGCAGCCAAGATCTAGCATCCAATGAGCAGTTCTTC.